This T cell receptor (beta chain) was profiled in a study of memory CD4+ T cells and cytomegalovirus serostatus. Study-wide context: This sample comes from healthy Belgian adults, roughly 9 CMV seropositive, approximately 25 seronegative.

Sequencing used immunoSEQ multiplex PCR; TCRdb keeps in-frame clones, though not all of them. Altogether under 55,000 clones are present, around 80% being singletons, with the ten largest covering 1.5% to 2%. This CDR3 is 16 amino acids long. Germline CDR1 and CDR2: SEHNR and FQNEAQ (reference sequence). J gave up 4 bases and V 3 bases, and 12 bases lay outside the gene matches. Single viable CD3+CD4+CD8-CD45RO+ cells were sorted as the memory CD4+ T cells. The rearrangement links TRBV7-9 to TRBJ2-7, with 7 bases fitting TRBD2. What was sequenced was memory CD4+ T cells from blood. This receptor was identified in an adult in good health and CMV-seropositive. The chain's CDR3 is CASSFLSTSSKYEQYF. CDR3 DNA: TGTGCCAGCAGCTTTCTCTCGACTAGCAGCAAGTACGAGCAGTACTTC.